A selection of T cell receptor beta chains follows, all from one sample in a study of T-cell reconstitution after alpha-beta-depleted transplantation in children. From the PCR reads, TCRdb called clonotypes with MiXCR, one entry per CDR3 protein. The sample yields a few hundred thousand distinct CDR3 sequences, 12% seen once. The material sequenced was PBMCs from the stem cell graft donor, taken from the stem cell graft. Receptors were obtained from a human donor who donated a stem cell graft to a child with combined immunodeficiency. Both conserved end residues are part of each CDR3. The D gene is left open where the match is weak. Clone size is given for some rows only: seen once, a few or many times, or a class if the clone is expanded.

D	J	size	V	CDR3	DNA
.	TRBJ2-3	many	TRBV10-3	CAISGRMAGTDTQYF	TGTGCCATCAGTGGGCGGATGGCGGGCACAGATACGCAGTATTTT
TRBD1	TRBJ2-5	.	TRBV4-2	CASGQDGTGAETQYF	TGTGCCAGCGGCCAGGACGGGACAGGGGCAGAGACCCAGTACTTC
TRBD1	TRBJ1-5	.	TRBV25-1	CASSESTGVQPQHF	TGTGCCAGCAGTGAATCAACAGGGGTTCAGCCCCAGCATTTT
TRBD1	TRBJ1-5	.	TRBV6-5	CASSYGQGWQPQHF	TGTGCCAGCAGTTACGGACAGGGCTGGCAGCCCCAGCATTTT
TRBD2	TRBJ2-1	.	TRBV5-1	CASSLGYGGRNEQFF	TGCGCCAGCAGCTTGGGCTACGGGGGGAGGAATGAGCAGTTCTTC
.	TRBJ2-7	few	TRBV10-3	CATEGGTSYEQYF	TGTGCCACCGAGGGCGGGACCTCCTACGAGCAGTACTTC
TRBD1	TRBJ2-5	.	TRBV10-3	CAATPGQGDSETQYF	TGTGCCGCCACACCGGGACAGGGGGACTCGGAGACCCAGTACTTC
.	TRBJ1-3	few	TRBV24-1	CATSDPRVEGRNTIYF	TGTGCCACCAGTGATCCGCGCGTGGAGGGACGAAACACCATATATTTT
.	TRBJ2-7	few	TRBV5-1	CASSLDQWGYEQYF	TGCGCCAGCAGCTTGGACCAATGGGGGTACGAGCAGTACTTC
.	TRBJ1-3	.	TRBV20-1	CSARFGRVEGSGNTIYF	TGCAGTGCTAGATTTGGACGGGTCGAGGGGTCCGGAAACACCATATATTTT
TRBD1	TRBJ1-4	few	TRBV20-1	CSARDPGTVDEKLFF	TGCAGTGCTAGAGATCCCGGGACAGTTGATGAAAAACTGTTTTTT
TRBD1	TRBJ2-1	few	TRBV7-9	CASSLLGGTGHNEQFF	TGTGCCAGCAGCCTCCTAGGTGGGACAGGGCACAATGAGCAGTTCTTC
TRBD2	TRBJ2-7	many	TRBV12-3/TRBV12-4	CASSPGTNAYEQYF	TGTGCCAGCAGCCCGGGGACTAACGCCTACGAGCAGTACTTC
.	TRBJ2-1	few	TRBV15	CATNRAYNEQFF	TGTGCCACCAACAGGGCCTACAATGAGCAGTTCTTC
.	TRBJ1-4	.	TRBV30	CAWTLGGGSEKLFF	TGTGCCTGGACCCTAGGGGGGGGGAGTGAAAAACTGTTTTTT
.	TRBJ1-5	many	TRBV5-1	CASSPGHNSNQPQHF	TGCGCCAGCAGCCCGGGACACAATAGCAATCAGCCCCAGCATTTT
.	TRBJ2-1	many	TRBV20-1	CSAQRTPQAEQFF	TGCAGTGCCCAGAGGACCCCCCAAGCAGAGCAGTTCTTC
.	TRBJ2-7	many	TRBV12-3/TRBV12-4	CASSPIPETRAEQYF	TGTGCCAGCAGCCCCATTCCGGAGACTCGAGCCGAGCAGTACTTC
.	TRBJ2-2	few	TRBV12-3/TRBV12-4	CASSFDLAGELFF	TGTGCCAGCAGTTTCGATCTAGCCGGGGAGCTGTTTTTT
TRBD2	TRBJ2-1	few	TRBV5-6	CASNGLAGHNEQFF	TGTGCCAGTAACGGACTAGCGGGACACAATGAGCAGTTCTTC
.	TRBJ1-5	.	TRBV12-3/TRBV12-4	CASSLDRTHQPQHF	TGTGCCAGCAGTCTAGACCGTACGCATCAGCCCCAGCATTTT
.	TRBJ2-7	few	TRBV7-3	CASARGTGTYEQYF	TGTGCCTCCGCGAGGGGGACGGGAACCTACGAGCAGTACTTC
TRBD2	TRBJ2-3	.	TRBV5-5	CASSLWGLGGETDTQYF	TGTGCCAGCAGCTTGTGGGGGTTGGGAGGGGAGACAGATACGCAGTATTTT
TRBD2	TRBJ2-1	.	TRBV6-1	CASRLGLAGGHEQFF	TGTGCCAGCAGACTGGGACTAGCGGGAGGTCATGAGCAGTTCTTC
TRBD1	TRBJ2-7	many	TRBV12-3/TRBV12-4	CASSSMDRKLIYEQYF	TGTGCCAGCAGTTCAATGGACAGGAAGTTAATCTACGAGCAGTACTTC
.	TRBJ2-1	many	TRBV12-3/TRBV12-4	CASSSQGHEQFF	TGTGCCAGCAGTTCCCAGGGCCATGAGCAGTTCTTC
TRBD1	TRBJ2-3	many	TRBV29-1	CSTWTGPTDTQYF	TGCAGCACCTGGACAGGGCCCACAGATACGCAGTATTTT
TRBD1	TRBJ2-7	many	TRBV28	CASSLAPLPLGQLPYEQYF	TGTGCCAGCAGTTTAGCGCCGCTTCCCTTGGGACAGCTTCCCTACGAGCAGTACTTC
TRBD2	TRBJ2-7	many	TRBV27	CASSNRLAGGYEQYF	TGTGCCAGCAGTAACAGACTAGCGGGGGGGTACGAGCAGTACTTC
.	TRBJ2-2	few	TRBV20-1	CSAPSPNTGELFF	TGCAGCGCTCCTTCCCCGAACACCGGGGAGCTGTTTTTT
.	TRBJ2-2	few	TRBV18	CASSPGREAFF	TGTGCCAGCTCACCGGGCCGTGAGGCGTTTTTT
.	TRBJ2-3	many	TRBV7-2	CASSPWTDTQYF	TGTGCCAGCAGCCCATGGACAGATACGCAGTATTTT
.	TRBJ2-1	many	TRBV7-2	CASDSGILSSYNEQFF	TGTGCCAGCGACTCGGGGATCCTAAGCTCCTACAATGAGCAGTTCTTC
.	TRBJ2-4	few	TRBV7-9	CASRSKDRPDIQYF	TGTGCCAGCAGGTCTAAAGACAGGCCGGACATTCAGTACTTC
.	TRBJ2-1	many	TRBV9	CASSPEIGNEQFF	TGTGCCAGCAGCCCAGAAATAGGAAATGAGCAGTTCTTC
.	TRBJ2-3	many	TRBV10-3	CAISAAGIHHTQYF	TGTGCCATCAGTGCAGCTGGGATCCACCATACGCAGTATTTT
TRBD1	TRBJ1-2	many	TRBV12-3/TRBV12-4	CASSSGTGVSYGYTF	TGTGCCAGCAGTTCCGGGACAGGGGTTAGCTATGGCTACACCTTC